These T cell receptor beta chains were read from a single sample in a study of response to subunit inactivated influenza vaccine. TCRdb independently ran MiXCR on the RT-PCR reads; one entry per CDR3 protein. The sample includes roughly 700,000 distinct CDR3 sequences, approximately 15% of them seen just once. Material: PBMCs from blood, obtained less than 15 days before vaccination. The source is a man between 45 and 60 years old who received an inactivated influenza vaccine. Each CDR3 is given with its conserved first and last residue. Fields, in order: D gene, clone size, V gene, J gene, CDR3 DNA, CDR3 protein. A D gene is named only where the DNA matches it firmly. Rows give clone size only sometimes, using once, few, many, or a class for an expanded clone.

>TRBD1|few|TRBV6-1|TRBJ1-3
TGTGCCAGCAGTGTAGGAGCGACAGGGGCCGGAAACACCATATATTTT
CASSVGATGAGNTIYF
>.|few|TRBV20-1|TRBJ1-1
TGCAGTGCTCGCCAAGGGGGGGCTGCTGAAGCTTTCTTT
CSARQGGAAEAFF
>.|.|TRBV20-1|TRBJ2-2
TGCAGTGCTAGCCGGGGGGCCTCTATCGGGGAGCTGTTTTTT
CSASRGASIGELFF
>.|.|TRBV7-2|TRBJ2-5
TGTGCCAGAAGCTTCTCCGAAGAGACCCAGTACTTC
CARSFSEETQYF
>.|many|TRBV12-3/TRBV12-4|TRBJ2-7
TGTGCCAGCAGTCGAACACTGACAGGTACCTACGAGCAGTACTTC
CASSRTLTGTYEQYF
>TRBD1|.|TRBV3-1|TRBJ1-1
TGTGCCAGCAGCCCCGGGACAGGGGGGATTGGGACTGAAGCTTTCTTT
CASSPGTGGIGTEAFF
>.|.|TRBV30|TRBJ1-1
TGTGCCTGGAGCCCCAGATATGAAGCTTTCTTT
CAWSPRYEAFF
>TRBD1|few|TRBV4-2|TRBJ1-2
TGTGCCAGCAGCCAAGCAAGGGACAGACTAGGCTATGGCTACACCTTC
CASSQARDRLGYGYTF
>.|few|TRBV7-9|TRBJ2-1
TGTGCCAGCAGCTTACCGGTCTTGGCCAATGAGCAGTTCTTC
CASSLPVLANEQFF
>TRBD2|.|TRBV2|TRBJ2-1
TGTGCCAGCATTGACGGGATGGGACTAGCGGATGAGCAGTTCTTC
CASIDGMGLADEQFF
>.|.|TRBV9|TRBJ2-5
TGTGCCAGCAGCGAGAGGGGGTCGAAGGCGGAGACCCAGTACTTC
CASSERGSKAETQYF
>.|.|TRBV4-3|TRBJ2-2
TGCGCCAGCAGCCAAGAACGTAGTAGCCAGAACGGGGAGCTGTTTTTT
CASSQERSSQNGELFF
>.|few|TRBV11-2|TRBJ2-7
TGTGCCAGCAGCTTCGCGACAGACTACGAGCAGTACTTC
CASSFATDYEQYF
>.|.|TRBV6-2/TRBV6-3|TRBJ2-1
TGTGCCAGCAGCTCCGTGGGGAATGAGCAGTTCTTC
CASSSVGNEQFF
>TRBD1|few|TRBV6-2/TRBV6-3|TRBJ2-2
TGTGCCAGCAGTTACCGTTACAGGGGTCCCCCCTTTTTCGGGGAGCTGTTTTTT
CASSYRYRGPPFFGELFF
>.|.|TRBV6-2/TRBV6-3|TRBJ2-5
TGTGCCAGCGGGCGGGGTGTGGAGACCCAGTACTTC
CASGRGVETQYF
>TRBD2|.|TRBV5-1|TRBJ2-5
TGCGCCAGCAGCTTGAAGGGAGGGACAGAGACCCAGTACTTC
CASSLKGGTETQYF
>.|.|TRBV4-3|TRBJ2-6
TGCGCCAGCAGCCTCTCCCCTAATTTGGGGGCCAACGTCCTGACTTTC
CASSLSPNLGANVLTF
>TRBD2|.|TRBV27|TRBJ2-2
TGTGCCAGCAGTTTATTCGGGGGGGCTTCAACCGGGGAGCTGTTTTTT
CASSLFGGASTGELFF
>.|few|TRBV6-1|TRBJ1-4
TGTGCCAGCAGTGTTGGGGGTTCTAATGAAAAACTGTTTTTT
CASSVGGSNEKLFF
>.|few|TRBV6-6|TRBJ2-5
TGTGCCAGCAGTCCGTTTAGAGAGACCCAGTACTTC
CASSPFRETQYF
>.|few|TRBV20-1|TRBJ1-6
TGCAGTGCTATTTATCCATCAGGGACCAACTCACCCCTCCACTTT
CSAIYPSGTNSPLHF
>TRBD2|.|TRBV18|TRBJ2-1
TGTGCCAGCTCACCAAGGGCGGGAGGGCCCTACAATGAGCAGTTCTTC
CASSPRAGGPYNEQFF
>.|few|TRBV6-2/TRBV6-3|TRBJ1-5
TGTGCCAGCAGTTACTCGAACTCCCACCACTACTGGGCGGAGAAAGATCAGCCCCAGCATTTT
CASSYSNSHHYWAEKDQPQHF
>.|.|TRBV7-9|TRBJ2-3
TGTGCCAGCAGCTTGAAAGCTACAGATACGCAGTATTTT
CASSLKATDTQYF
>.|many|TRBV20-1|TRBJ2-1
TGCAGTGCTAGAGTCTACGGGAGAAGCTCCTACAATGAGCAGTTCTTC
CSARVYGRSSYNEQFF
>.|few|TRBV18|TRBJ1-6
TGTGCCAGCTCACCCCCGAGCTCCTATAATTCACCCCTCCACTTT
CASSPPSSYNSPLHF
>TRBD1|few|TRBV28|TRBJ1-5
TGTGCCAGCAGGACAGGGCAAATCCAGCCCCAGCATTTT
CASRTGQIQPQHF
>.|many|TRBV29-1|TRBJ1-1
TGCAGCGTTGGCGGAGCGAACACTGAAGCTTTCTTT
CSVGGANTEAFF
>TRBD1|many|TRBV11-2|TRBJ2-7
TGTGCCAGCAGCTTAGCCGGGACAGGGGGTGGCGAGCAGTACTTC
CASSLAGTGGGEQYF
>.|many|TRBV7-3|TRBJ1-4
TGTGCCAGCAGCTTGGGGGCAGGTGAAAAACTGTTTTTT
CASSLGAGEKLFF
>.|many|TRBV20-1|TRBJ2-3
TGCAGTGCCTCGGGTATGGCGGGAATCACAGATACGCAGTATTTT
CSASGMAGITDTQYF
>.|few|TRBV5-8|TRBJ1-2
TGTGCCAGCAGCCCCCAGTCGAGGGCTAACTATGGCTACACCTTC
CASSPQSRANYGYTF